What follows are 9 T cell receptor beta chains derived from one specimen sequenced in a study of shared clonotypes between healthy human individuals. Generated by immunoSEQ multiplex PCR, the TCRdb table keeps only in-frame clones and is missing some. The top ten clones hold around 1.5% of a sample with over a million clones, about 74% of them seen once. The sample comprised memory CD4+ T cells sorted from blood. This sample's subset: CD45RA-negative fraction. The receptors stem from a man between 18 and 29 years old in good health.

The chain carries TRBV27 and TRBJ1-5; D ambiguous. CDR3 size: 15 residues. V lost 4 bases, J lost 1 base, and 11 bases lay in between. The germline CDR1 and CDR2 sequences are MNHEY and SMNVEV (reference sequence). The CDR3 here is CASSSSWGSNQPQHF. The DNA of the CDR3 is TGTGCCAGCAGTTCGTCGTGGGGAAGCAATCAGCCCCAGCATTTT.

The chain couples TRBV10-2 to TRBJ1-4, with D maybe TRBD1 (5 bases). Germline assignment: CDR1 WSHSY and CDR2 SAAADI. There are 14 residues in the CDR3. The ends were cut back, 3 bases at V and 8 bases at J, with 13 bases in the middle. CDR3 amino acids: CASSEVGEGEKLFF. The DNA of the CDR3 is TGCGCCAGCAGTGAAGTGGGGGAAGGAGAAAAACTGTTTTTT.

This chain's CDR3 is CASRVDSYSNQPQHF. The CDR3 nucleotides read TGTGCCAGTAGAGTGGACAGTTATAGCAATCAGCCCCAGCATTTT. The chain links TRBV19 to TRBJ1-5; D is perhaps TRBD1 (6 bases). Germline-derived CDR1 and CDR2 are LNHDA and SQIVND (reference sequence). The CDR3 totals 15 residues. V was trimmed by 6 bases and J by 0 bases, leaving 12 bases between them.

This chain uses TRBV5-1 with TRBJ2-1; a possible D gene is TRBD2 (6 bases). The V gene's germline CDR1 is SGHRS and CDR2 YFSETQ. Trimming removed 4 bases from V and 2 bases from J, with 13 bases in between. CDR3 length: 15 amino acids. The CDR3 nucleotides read TGCGCCAGCAGCGAACCCGGAGGGCCCTACAATGAGCAGTTCTTC. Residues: CASSEPGGPYNEQFF.

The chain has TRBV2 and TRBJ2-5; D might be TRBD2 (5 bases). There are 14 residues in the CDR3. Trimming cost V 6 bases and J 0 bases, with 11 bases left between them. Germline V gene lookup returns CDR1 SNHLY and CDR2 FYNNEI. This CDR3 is CASRIAGHQETQYF. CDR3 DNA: TGTGCCAGCAGAATCGCGGGTCACCAAGAGACCCAGTACTTC.

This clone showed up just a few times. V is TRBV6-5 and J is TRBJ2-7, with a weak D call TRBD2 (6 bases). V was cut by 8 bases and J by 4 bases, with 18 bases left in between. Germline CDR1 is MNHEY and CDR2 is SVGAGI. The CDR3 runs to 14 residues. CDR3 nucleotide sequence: TGTGCCAGCTCTAAAGGTCGCGGGGCGTACGAGCAGTACTTC. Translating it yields CASSKGRGAYEQYF.

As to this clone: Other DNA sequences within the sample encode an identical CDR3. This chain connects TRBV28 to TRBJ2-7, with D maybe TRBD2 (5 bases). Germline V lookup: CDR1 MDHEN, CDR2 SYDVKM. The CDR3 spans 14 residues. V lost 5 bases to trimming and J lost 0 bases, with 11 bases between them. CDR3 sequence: CASSLSASSYEQYF. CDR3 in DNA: TGTGCCAGCAGTCTTAGCGCCAGCTCCTACGAGCAGTACTTC.

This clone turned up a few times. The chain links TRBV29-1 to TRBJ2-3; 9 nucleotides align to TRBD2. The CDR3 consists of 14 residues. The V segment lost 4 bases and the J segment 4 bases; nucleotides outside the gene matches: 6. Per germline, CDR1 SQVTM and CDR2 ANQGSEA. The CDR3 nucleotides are TGCAGCGTTGGATGGCGGGGGGGGGCAGATACGCAGTATTTT. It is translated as CSVGWRGGADTQYF.

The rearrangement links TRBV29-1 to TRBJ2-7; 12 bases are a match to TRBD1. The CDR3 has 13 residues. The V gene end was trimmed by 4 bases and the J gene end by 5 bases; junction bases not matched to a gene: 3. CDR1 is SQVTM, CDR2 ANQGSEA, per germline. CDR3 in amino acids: CSVGGTGGNEQYF. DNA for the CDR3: TGCAGCGTTGGGGGGACAGGGGGCAACGAGCAGTACTTC.